This T cell receptor beta chain was documented in a study of graft-versus-host responses after intestinal transplantation. Across the whole study: Transplants were multivisceral, liver-intestinal, or isolated intestinal. Overall study results and limits: Patients who carried graft-donor T cell macrochimerism also had high graft-versus-host to host-versus-graft clonal ratios in their allografts.

In regard to this clone: The antigen remains unidentified.

Libraries were prepared by immunoSEQ multiplex PCR; TCRdb keeps only in-frame clonotypes and omits some of them. The sample includes some 110,000 clones, about 92% of them seen just once. Sample: unstimulated CD8+ T cells sorted from spleen or lymph node cells, taken before transplant. The receptor comes from a human donor who was the organ donor for an intestinal transplant.

The CDR3 protein is CAWSLIAGNEQFF. The CDR3 DNA reads TGTGCCTGGAGCTTAATAGCGGGGAATGAGCAGTTCTTC. The chain employs TRBV30 and TRBJ2-1; 8 bases align to TRBD2. Germline-derived CDR1 and CDR2 are GTSNPN and SVGIG (reference sequence). The CDR3 is made up of 13 amino acids. The ends lost 3 bases at V and 7 bases at J; junction bases unmatched: 5. Supplemented by reference TRBV30 and TRBJ2-1, the full variable domain reads SQTIHQWPATLVQPVGSPLSLECTVEGTSNPNLYWYRQAAGRGLQLLFYSVGIGQISSEVPQNLSASRPQDRQFILSSKKLLLSDSGFYLCAWSLIAGNEQFFGPGTRLTVL.